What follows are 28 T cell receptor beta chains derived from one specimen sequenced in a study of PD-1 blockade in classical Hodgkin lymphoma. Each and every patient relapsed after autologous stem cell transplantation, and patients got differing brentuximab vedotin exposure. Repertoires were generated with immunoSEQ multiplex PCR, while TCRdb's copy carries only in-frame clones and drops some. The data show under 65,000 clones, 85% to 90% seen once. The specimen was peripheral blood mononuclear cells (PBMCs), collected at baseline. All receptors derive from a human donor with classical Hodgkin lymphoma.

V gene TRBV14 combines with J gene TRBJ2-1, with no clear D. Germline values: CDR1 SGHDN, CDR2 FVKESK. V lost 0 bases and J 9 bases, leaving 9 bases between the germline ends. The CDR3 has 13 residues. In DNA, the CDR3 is TGTGCCAGCAGCCAAGAGTTCTTCGTTGAGCAGTTCTTC. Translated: CASSQEFFVEQFF.

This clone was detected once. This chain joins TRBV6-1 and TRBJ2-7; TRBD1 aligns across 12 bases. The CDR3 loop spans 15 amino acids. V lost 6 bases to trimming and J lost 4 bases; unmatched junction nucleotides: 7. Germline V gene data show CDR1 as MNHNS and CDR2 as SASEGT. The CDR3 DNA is TGTGCCAGCAGAGCCGGGACAGGGGGCTGGTACGAGCAGTACTTC. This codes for CASRAGTGGWYEQYF.

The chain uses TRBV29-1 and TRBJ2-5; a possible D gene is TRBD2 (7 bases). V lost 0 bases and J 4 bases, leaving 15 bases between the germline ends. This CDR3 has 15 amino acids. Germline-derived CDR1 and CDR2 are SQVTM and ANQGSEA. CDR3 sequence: CSVEDYGGAGETQYF. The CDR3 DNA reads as TGCAGCGTTGAAGATTATGGGGGGGCCGGAGAGACCCAGTACTTC.

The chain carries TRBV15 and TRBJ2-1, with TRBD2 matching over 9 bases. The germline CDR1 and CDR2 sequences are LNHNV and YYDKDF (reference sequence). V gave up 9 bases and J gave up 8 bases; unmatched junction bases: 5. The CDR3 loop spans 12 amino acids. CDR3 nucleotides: TGTGCCACTACGGGACTAGCACATGAGCAGTTCTTC. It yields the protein CATTGLAHEQFF.

CDR3 coding DNA: TGTGCCAGCTCGTCCCAGGCCAGTGGCTACACCTTC. The encoded protein is CASSSQASGYTF. The rearrangement joins TRBV18 to TRBJ1-2; no reliable D call. This CDR3 comprises 12 residues. The V gene's germline CDR1 is KGHSH and CDR2 LQKENI. V gave up 6 bases and J gave up 7 bases, with 12 bases separating them.

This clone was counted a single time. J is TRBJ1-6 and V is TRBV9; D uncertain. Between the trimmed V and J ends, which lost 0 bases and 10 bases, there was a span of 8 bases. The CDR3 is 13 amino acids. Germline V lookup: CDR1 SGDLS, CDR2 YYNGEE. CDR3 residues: CASSVGFGSPLHF. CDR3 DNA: TGTGCCAGCAGCGTAGGGTTCGGGTCACCCCTCCACTTT.

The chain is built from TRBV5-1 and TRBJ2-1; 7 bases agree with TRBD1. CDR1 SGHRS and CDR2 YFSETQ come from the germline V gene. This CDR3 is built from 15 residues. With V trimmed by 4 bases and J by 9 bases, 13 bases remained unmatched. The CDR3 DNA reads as TGCGCCAGCAGCCTTCTGACAGGGATTGGGGGTGAGCAGTTCTTC. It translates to CASSLLTGIGGEQFF.

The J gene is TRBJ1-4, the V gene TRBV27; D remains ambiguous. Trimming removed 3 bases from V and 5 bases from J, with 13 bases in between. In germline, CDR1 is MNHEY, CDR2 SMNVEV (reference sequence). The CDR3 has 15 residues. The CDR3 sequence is CASSFRMGLNEKLFF. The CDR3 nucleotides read TGTGCCAGCAGTTTCCGAATGGGCTTAAATGAAAAACTGTTTTTT.

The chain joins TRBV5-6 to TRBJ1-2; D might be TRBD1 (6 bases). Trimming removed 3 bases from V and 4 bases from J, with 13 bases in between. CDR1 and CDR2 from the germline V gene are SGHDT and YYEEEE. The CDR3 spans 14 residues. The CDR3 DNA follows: TGTGCCAGCAGCTCCTCGACAGGATTCTATGGCTACACCTTC. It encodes CASSSSTGFYGYTF.

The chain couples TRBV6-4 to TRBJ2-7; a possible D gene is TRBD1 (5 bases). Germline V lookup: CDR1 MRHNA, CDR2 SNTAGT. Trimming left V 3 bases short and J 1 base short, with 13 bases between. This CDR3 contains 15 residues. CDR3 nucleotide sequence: TGTGCCAGCAGTGAATGGGTTGGGGCATCCTACGAGCAGTACTTC. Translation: CASSEWVGASYEQYF.

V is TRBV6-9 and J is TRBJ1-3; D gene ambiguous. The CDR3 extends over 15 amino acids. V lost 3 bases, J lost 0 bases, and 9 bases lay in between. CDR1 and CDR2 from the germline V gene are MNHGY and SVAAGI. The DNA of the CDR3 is TGTGCCAGCAGTTACAAGGCGGGCTCTGGAAACACCATATATTTT. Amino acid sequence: CASSYKAGSGNTIYF.

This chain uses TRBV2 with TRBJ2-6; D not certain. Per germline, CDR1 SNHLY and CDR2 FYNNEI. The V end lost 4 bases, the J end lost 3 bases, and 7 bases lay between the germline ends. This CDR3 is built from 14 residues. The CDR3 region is CASSAGRGANVLTF. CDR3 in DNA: TGTGCCAGCAGTGCTGGGCGTGGGGCCAACGTCCTGACTTTC. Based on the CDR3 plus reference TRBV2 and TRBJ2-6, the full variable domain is EPEVTQTPSHQVTQMGQEVILRCVPISNHLYFYWYRQILGQKVEFLVSFYNNEISEKSEIFDDQFSVERPDGSNFTLKIRSTKLEDSAMYFCASSAGRGANVLTFGAGSRLTVL.

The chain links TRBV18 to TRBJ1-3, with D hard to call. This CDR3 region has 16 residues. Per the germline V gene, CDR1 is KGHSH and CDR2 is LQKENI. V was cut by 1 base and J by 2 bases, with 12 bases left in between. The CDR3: CASSPLSPDAGNTIYF. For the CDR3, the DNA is TGTGCCAGCTCACCACTCTCGCCGGACGCTGGAAACACCATATATTTT.

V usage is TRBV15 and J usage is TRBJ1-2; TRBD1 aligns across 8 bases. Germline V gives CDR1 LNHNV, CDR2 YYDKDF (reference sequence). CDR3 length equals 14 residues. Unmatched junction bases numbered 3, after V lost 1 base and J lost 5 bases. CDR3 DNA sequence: TGTGCCACCAGCAGAGCAGGGGGCCAGTATGGCTACACCTTC. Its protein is CATSRAGGQYGYTF.

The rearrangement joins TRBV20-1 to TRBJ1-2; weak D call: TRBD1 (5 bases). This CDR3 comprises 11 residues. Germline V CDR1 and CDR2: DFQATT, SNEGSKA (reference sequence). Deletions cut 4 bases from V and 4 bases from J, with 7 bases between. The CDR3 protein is CSATGSYGYTF. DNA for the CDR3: TGCAGTGCTACAGGGAGCTATGGCTACACCTTC.

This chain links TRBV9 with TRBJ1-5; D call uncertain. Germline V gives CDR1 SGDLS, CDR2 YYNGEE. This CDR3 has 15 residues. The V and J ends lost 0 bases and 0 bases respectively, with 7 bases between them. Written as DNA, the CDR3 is TGTGCCAGCAGCGTAGGGCCAATTAGCAATCAGCCCCAGCATTTT. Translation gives CASSVGPISNQPQHF.

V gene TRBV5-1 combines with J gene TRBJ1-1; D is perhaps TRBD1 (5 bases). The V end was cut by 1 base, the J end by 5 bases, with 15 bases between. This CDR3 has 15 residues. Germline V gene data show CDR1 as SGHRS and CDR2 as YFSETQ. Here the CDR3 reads CASSLRGRQRTEAFF. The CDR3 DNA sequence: TGCGCCAGCAGCTTGCGGGGCAGACAGCGGACTGAAGCTTTCTTT.

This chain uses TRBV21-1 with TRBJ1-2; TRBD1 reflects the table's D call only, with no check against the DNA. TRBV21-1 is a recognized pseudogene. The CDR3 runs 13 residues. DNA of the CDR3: TGTGCCAGCAGTGCAGGGGCCTACTATGGCTACACCTTC. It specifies CASSAGAYYGYTF.

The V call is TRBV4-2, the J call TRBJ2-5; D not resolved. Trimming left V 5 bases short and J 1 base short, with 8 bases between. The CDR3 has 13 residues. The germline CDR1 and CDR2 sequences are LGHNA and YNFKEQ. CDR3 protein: CASSGNLQETQYF. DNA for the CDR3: TGTGCCAGCAGCGGGAACCTCCAAGAGACCCAGTACTTC.

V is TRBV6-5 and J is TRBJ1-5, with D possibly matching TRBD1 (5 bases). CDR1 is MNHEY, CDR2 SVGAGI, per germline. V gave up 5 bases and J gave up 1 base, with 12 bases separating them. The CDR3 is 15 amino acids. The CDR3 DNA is TGTGCCAGCAGTCCCGGCCAGGGAAGCAATCAGCCCCAGCATTTT. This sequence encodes CASSPGQGSNQPQHF.

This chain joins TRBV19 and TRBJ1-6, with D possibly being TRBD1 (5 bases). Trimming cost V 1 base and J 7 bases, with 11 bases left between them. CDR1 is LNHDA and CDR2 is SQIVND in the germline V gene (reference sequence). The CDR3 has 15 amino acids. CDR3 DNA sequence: TGTGCCAGTAGTATAGCGGGACTGAAGAATTCACCCCTCCACTTT. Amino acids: CASSIAGLKNSPLHF.

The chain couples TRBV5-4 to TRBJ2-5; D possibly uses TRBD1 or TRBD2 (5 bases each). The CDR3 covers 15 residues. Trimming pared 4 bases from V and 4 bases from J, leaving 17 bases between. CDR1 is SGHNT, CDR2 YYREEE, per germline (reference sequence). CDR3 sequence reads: CASSPGTDSGETQYF. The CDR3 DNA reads TGTGCCAGCAGCCCCGGGACCGACTCGGGAGAGACCCAGTACTTC.

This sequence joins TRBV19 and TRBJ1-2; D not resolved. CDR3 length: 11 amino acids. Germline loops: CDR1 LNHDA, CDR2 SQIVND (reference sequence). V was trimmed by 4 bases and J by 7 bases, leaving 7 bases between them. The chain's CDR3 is CASSTLGGYTF. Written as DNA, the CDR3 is TGTGCCAGTAGTACTCTGGGTGGCTACACCTTC. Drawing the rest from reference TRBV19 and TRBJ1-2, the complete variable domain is DGGITQSPKYLFRKEGQNVTLSCEQNLNHDAMYWYRQDPGQGLRLIYYSQIVNDFQKGDIAEGYSVSREKKESFPLTVTSAQKNPTAFYLCASSTLGGYTFGSGTRLTVV.

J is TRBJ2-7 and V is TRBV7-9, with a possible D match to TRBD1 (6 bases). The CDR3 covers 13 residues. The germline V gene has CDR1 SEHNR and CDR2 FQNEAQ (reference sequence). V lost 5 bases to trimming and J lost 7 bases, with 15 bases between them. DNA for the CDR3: TGTGCCAGCAGCAACAGGACAGTCTATGAGCAGTACTTC. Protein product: CASSNRTVYEQYF.

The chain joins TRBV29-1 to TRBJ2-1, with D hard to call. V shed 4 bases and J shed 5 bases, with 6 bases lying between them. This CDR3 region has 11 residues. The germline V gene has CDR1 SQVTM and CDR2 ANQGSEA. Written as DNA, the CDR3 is TGCAGCGTTGGACATAACAATGAGCAGTTCTTC. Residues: CSVGHNNEQFF.

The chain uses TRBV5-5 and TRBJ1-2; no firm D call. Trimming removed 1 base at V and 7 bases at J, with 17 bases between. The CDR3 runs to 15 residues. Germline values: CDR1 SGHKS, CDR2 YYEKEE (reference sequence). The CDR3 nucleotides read TGTGCCAGCAGCTTGCGGTGGGATTCCTCCTTTGGCTACACCTTC. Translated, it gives CASSLRWDSSFGYTF.

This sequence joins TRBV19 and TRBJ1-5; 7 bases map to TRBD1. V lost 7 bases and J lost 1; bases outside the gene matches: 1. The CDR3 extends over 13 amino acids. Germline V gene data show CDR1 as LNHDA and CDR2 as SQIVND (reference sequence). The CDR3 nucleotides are TGTGCCAGTACACAGGGGAGCAATCAGCCCCAGCATTTT. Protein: CASTQGSNQPQHF.

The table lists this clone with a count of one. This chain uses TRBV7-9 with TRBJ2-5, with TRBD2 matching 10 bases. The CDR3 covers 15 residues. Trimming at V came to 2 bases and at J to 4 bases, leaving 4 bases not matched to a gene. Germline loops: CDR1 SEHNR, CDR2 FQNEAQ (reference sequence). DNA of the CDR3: TGTGCCAGCAGCTTACCAGCGGGGGGGCGAGAGACCCAGTACTTC. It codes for CASSLPAGGRETQYF. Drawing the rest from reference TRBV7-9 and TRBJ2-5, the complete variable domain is DTGVSQNPRHKITKRGQNVTFRCDPISEHNRLYWYRQTLGQGPEFLTYFQNEAQLEKSRLLSDRFSAERPKGSFSTLEIQRTEQGDSAMYLCASSLPAGGRETQYFGPGTRLLVL.